What follows are 14 T cell receptor beta chains derived from one specimen sequenced in a study of blood T cell repertoires in COVID-19 (dated by TCRdb to about 2020). Receptor amplification or capture employed the immunoSEQ multiplex PCR assay. The clones in this table, taken by TCRdb from immuneACCESS, are in-frame only. Not every clone is retained; where verified, under half of the shortfall comes from an unresolved V gene, and the cause of the rest is unknown. Across this sample there are fewer than 600,000 clones, with roughly 90% seen only once. The ten largest make up 1.5% to 2% of the sample. The sequenced sample consisted of PBMCs or T cells enriched from blood (not recorded which). These receptors all stem from a woman between 40 and 50 years old who had recovered from COVID-19.

The chain employs TRBV10-2 and TRBJ1-2, with D hard to call. V gave up 0 bases and J gave up 2 bases, with 16 bases separating them. Germline values: CDR1 WSHSY, CDR2 SAAADI. The CDR3 totals 17 residues. As DNA, the CDR3 is TGCGCCAGCAGTGAGTCGACACTGAGAGACAAGAACTATGGCTACACCTTC. It yields the protein CASSESTLRDKNYGYTF.

This clone was found once. Written as DNA, the CDR3 is TGTGCCAGCAGGGTAGGACTAGCGTTGGGCGGGGAGCTGTTTTTT. Its protein product is CASRVGLALGGELFF. This chain links TRBV7-2 with TRBJ2-2; 9 bases fit TRBD2. V shed 6 bases, J shed 7 bases, and the junction held 9 bases outside the gene matches. This CDR3 comprises 15 residues. In germline, CDR1 is SGHTA, CDR2 FQGNSA.

The rearrangement uses TRBV29-1 and TRBJ2-1, with 8 bases lining up with TRBD1. Trimming took 4 bases from V and 8 from J; bases not matched to a gene: 4. This CDR3 is 12 amino acids long. Germline assignment: CDR1 SQVTM and CDR2 ANQGSEA. CDR3 loop: CSVGQGIHEQFF. For the CDR3, the DNA is TGCAGCGTTGGACAGGGGATCCATGAGCAGTTCTTC.

This chain links TRBV7-9 with TRBJ2-1; 10 bases line up with TRBD2. Trimming took 5 bases from V and 5 from J; bases not matched to a gene: 6. The CDR3 extends over 15 amino acids. Looked up from germline, CDR1 is SEHNR and CDR2 is FQNEAQ (reference sequence). The CDR3 protein is CASSASGRANNEQFF. CDR3 in DNA: TGTGCCAGCAGCGCGAGCGGGAGGGCCAACAATGAGCAGTTCTTC.

V usage is TRBV7-2 and J usage is TRBJ1-1, with 8 positions matching TRBD1. CDR3 length equals 16 residues. After removal of 2 bases from V and 4 bases from J, the junction contained 9 bases not matched to a gene. CDR1 SGHTA and CDR2 FQGNSA come from the germline V gene. CDR3 DNA: TGTGCCAGCAGCTTACGGCTCACAGGGGGAAGCACTGAAGCTTTCTTT. Residues: CASSLRLTGGSTEAFF.

This clone was observed a single time. As DNA, the CDR3 is TGTGCCAGTAGTATTGACAGGGGCATTAGCAATCAGCCCCAGCATTTT. Its protein is CASSIDRGISNQPQHF. This rearrangement joins TRBV19 to TRBJ1-5, with 8 bases identical to TRBD1. Per the germline V gene, CDR1 is LNHDA and CDR2 is SQIVND (reference sequence). CDR3 length: 16 amino acids. Trimming at V came to 3 bases and at J to 0 bases, leaving 4 bases not matched to a gene.

The chain joins TRBV30 to TRBJ1-1; TRBD1 is a possible D gene (5 bases). Trimming took off 3 bases at V and 5 bases at J, with 10 bases between the two ends. From germline, CDR1 is GTSNPN and CDR2 SVGIG (reference sequence). The CDR3 consists of 12 residues. DNA of the CDR3: TGTGCCTGGAGGGCGGGGGAGACTGAAGCTTTCTTT. Translating gives CAWRAGETEAFF.

This chain joins TRBV27 and TRBJ2-7, with 8 bases fitting TRBD1. J gave up 4 bases and V 3 bases, and 14 bases lay outside the gene matches. This CDR3 has 17 residues. From germline, CDR1 is MNHEY and CDR2 SMNVEV (reference sequence). The CDR3 spells CASSFLDRGGPRYEQYF. In DNA, the CDR3 is TGTGCCAGCAGTTTCCTCGACAGGGGAGGACCCAGGTACGAGCAGTACTTC.

There are a few counts of this clone. The V gene is TRBV30, the J gene TRBJ2-5, with D possibly matching TRBD2 (5 bases). The CDR3 contains 13 residues. Trimming stripped 1 base from V and 5 bases from J, with 11 bases between. Germline-derived CDR1 and CDR2 are GTSNPN and SVGIG (reference sequence). CDR3 residues: CAWSEASSETQYF. CDR3 in DNA: TGTGCCTGGAGTGAGGCTAGCTCGGAGACCCAGTACTTC.

The chain has TRBV27 and TRBJ2-7, with D perhaps matching TRBD1 (7 bases). Per germline, CDR1 MNHEY and CDR2 SMNVEV (reference sequence). V shed 7 bases and J shed 7 bases, with 17 bases lying between them. This CDR3 is built from 13 residues. The CDR3 sequence is CASTRQGLGEQYF. CDR3 DNA sequence: TGTGCCAGCACGCGACAGGGACTGGGGGAGCAGTACTTC.

The J gene is TRBJ2-5, the V gene TRBV6-5; 7 bases fit TRBD1. After removal of 5 bases from V and 1 base from J, the junction contained 4 bases not matched to a gene. Germline CDR1 is MNHEY and CDR2 is SVGAGI. The CDR3 is made up of 14 amino acids. CDR3 region: CASSPRTGQETQYF. DNA of the CDR3: TGTGCCAGCAGTCCTCGGACAGGCCAAGAGACCCAGTACTTC.

The rearrangement joins TRBV7-2 to TRBJ2-1, with D unresolved. CDR3 size: 15 residues. The V gene lost 5 bases and the J gene lost 2 bases, with 13 bases spanning the gap. Germline assignment: CDR1 SGHTA and CDR2 FQGNSA. CDR3 sequence: CASSTTYSAYNEQFF. The CDR3 coding sequence is TGTGCCAGCAGCACCACCTACTCTGCCTACAATGAGCAGTTCTTC.

The genes are TRBV6-5 and TRBJ2-3; weak D call: TRBD2 (6 bases). CDR1 and CDR2 from the germline V gene are MNHEY and SVGAGI. V lost 2 bases and J 2 bases, leaving 11 bases between the germline ends. CDR3 length: 15 amino acids. Here the CDR3 reads CASSYAAGFTDTQYF. DNA of the CDR3: TGTGCCAGCAGTTACGCAGCGGGCTTCACAGATACGCAGTATTTT.

The chain employs TRBV18 and TRBJ1-4; D gene ambiguous. This CDR3 region has 17 residues. V was shortened by 2 bases and J by 6 bases, with 19 bases between the two germline ends. Germline V lookup: CDR1 KGHSH, CDR2 LQKENI. The CDR3 sequence is CASSPSSPVDYDEKLFF. DNA of the CDR3: TGTGCCAGCTCACCATCGTCGCCAGTCGACTACGATGAAAAACTGTTTTTT.